The 30 T cell receptor beta chains in this list originate from one sample, sequenced in a study of T-cell memory formation after mild COVID-19 (TCRdb year 2021). The library was generated by 5' RACE. These reads were obtained on an Illumina NovaSeq 6000. TCRdb's own reprocessing of the public reads used fastp at Q25 and MiXCR and kept productive beta chains. For every CDR3 protein sequence, its rows merge into one entry that carries the most common genes and DNA. For this sample the table gives fewer than 650,000 distinct CDR3 sequences, of which about 20% were detected only once. The top ten clones comprise approximately 8.4% of the sample. Sequencing was done on a sample of PBMCs or a T cell subset sorted from them (not recorded which). The receptors come from an adult woman who had mild COVID-19 (a few samples of this study predate the infection). The sample titles of this study are shuffled in the database, so cell type and time point are left out; the donor was told from shared clones.

V and J are TRBV7-9 and TRBJ2-3; D perhaps matches TRBD1 (6 bases). CDR3 length: 13 residues. The germline V gene has CDR1 SEHNR and CDR2 FQNEAQ (reference sequence). Trimming stripped 4 bases from V and 6 bases from J, with 11 bases between. The CDR3 here is CASSWGPKDTQYF. The DNA for the CDR3 is TGTGCCAGCAGCTGGGGGCCTAAGGATACGCAGTATTTT.

This clonotype occurred a few times. The chain employs TRBV20-1 and TRBJ2-1, with a possible D match to TRBD1 (5 bases). Germline V gives CDR1 DFQATT, CDR2 SNEGSKA (reference sequence). The CDR3 has 14 amino acids. The V end was cut by 3 bases, the J end by 7 bases, with 16 bases between. In DNA form, the CDR3 reads TGCAGTGCTAGGGCTGCAGGGAAAGGGAATGAGCAGTTCTTC. It is translated as CSARAAGKGNEQFF.

This rearrangement joins TRBV3-1 to TRBJ2-1, with D tentatively TRBD1 (6 bases). Germline CDR1 and CDR2: LGHDT and YNNKEL (reference sequence). The CDR3 runs 14 residues. The V end lost 0 bases, the J end lost 8 bases, and 11 bases lay between the germline ends. This CDR3 reads CASSQDIAGDEQFF. In DNA, the CDR3 is TGTGCCAGCAGCCAAGATATAGCAGGGGATGAGCAGTTCTTC.

This clonotype was seen a handful of times. This rearrangement joins TRBV12-3 or TRBV12-4 to TRBJ1-1; 7 nucleotides agree with TRBD1. V was clipped by 6 bases and J by 7 bases; unmatched bases: 5. The CDR3 length is 12 residues. CDR3 sequence reads: CASSNTGVEAFF. CDR3 DNA sequence: TGTGCCAGCAGCAACACAGGGGTTGAAGCTTTCTTT.

The CDR3 loop reads CASSQEPLAGGGQYF. The CDR3 region has the DNA TGTGCCAGCAGCCAAGAGCCACTAGCGGGAGGCGGGCAGTACTTC. This chain connects TRBV4-2 to TRBJ2-7, with TRBD2 matching 12 bases. This CDR3 contains 15 residues. V dropped 0 bases and J dropped 9; count of bases not matched to a gene: 6. The V gene's germline CDR1 is LGHNA and CDR2 YNFKEQ.

The rearrangement joins TRBV6-1 to TRBJ2-3; 8 nucleotides align to TRBD1. The ends lost 4 bases at V and 4 bases at J; junction bases unmatched: 16. The CDR3 is 18 amino acids. Germline assignment: CDR1 MNHNS and CDR2 SASEGT. The CDR3 reads CASSGDRWASSGADTQYF. CDR3 DNA sequence: TGTGCCAGCAGTGGGGACAGGTGGGCCAGTAGTGGCGCAGATACGCAGTATTTT.

The chain is built from TRBV30 and TRBJ1-5, with 9 bases lining up with TRBD1. The length of the CDR3 is 14 residues. Germline CDR1 GTSNPN, CDR2 SVGIG (reference sequence). Trimming took 2 bases from V and 6 from J; bases not matched to a gene: 5. The CDR3 reads CAWSSGQGGQPQHF. The CDR3 region has the DNA TGTGCCTGGAGTTCGGGACAGGGTGGTCAGCCCCAGCATTTT.

This clonotype was counted many times. The J gene is TRBJ2-2, the V gene TRBV7-2; D gene ambiguous. This CDR3 region has 14 residues. Germline loops: CDR1 SGHTA, CDR2 FQGNSA. Trimming removed 5 bases from V and 2 bases from J, with 9 bases in between. CDR3 residues: CASSLWGNTGELFF. CDR3 nucleotide sequence: TGTGCCAGCAGCCTCTGGGGAAACACCGGGGAGCTGTTTTTT.

The table lists this clonotype with a few counts. The CDR3 here is CSARGATRRDTQYF. The CDR3 nucleotides are TGCAGTGCTAGAGGGGCTACGAGACGGGATACGCAGTATTTT. V and J are TRBV20-1 and TRBJ2-3; D unresolved. The CDR3 extends over 14 amino acids. V was clipped by 1 base and J by 6 bases, with 14 bases between them. CDR1 is DFQATT and CDR2 is SNEGSKA in the germline V gene (reference sequence).

The chain recombines TRBV12-3 or TRBV12-4 with TRBJ2-2; weak D call: TRBD2 (5 bases). CDR3 length: 13 amino acids. The V gene lost 6 bases and the J gene lost 6 bases, with 11 bases spanning the gap. The CDR3 sequence is CASRGSRAGELFF. The CDR3 DNA follows: TGTGCCAGCAGGGGGAGTCGGGCCGGGGAGCTGTTTTTT.

V is TRBV29-1 and J is TRBJ1-5, with D tentatively TRBD1 (6 bases). CDR1 SQVTM and CDR2 ANQGSEA come from the germline V gene. The CDR3 is made up of 13 amino acids. V was pared by 4 bases and J by 6 bases, with 13 bases between. CDR3 nucleotide sequence: TGCAGCGTTGGGCAGGGGAGGACTCAGCCCCAGCATTTT. Translation gives CSVGQGRTQPQHF.

V is TRBV7-3 and J is TRBJ1-2; TRBD1 matches 8 bases. CDR3 size: 15 residues. The V segment lost 5 bases and the J segment 1 base; nucleotides outside the gene matches: 6. Germline CDR1 reads SGHTA; CDR2 reads FQGTGA. The DNA of the CDR3 is TGTGCCAGCAGCCCAGGGGGCTTTTTTAACTATGGCTACACCTTC. Amino acid sequence: CASSPGGFFNYGYTF.

This chain links TRBV7-2 with TRBJ2-5; possibly TRBD1 for D (5 bases). CDR3 length equals 15 residues. Germline assignment: CDR1 SGHTA and CDR2 FQGNSA. Trimming left V 2 bases short and J 1 base short, with 11 bases between. CDR3 coding DNA: TGTGCCAGCAGCTTAATGATCAGGGCCCAAGAGACCCAGTACTTC. Translation gives CASSLMIRAQETQYF.

This clonotype was observed a few times. CDR3 DNA sequence: TGTGCCAGCAGCTTAGCGTTAAGAGGGGCTGGGGCCAACGTCCTGACTTTC. This sequence encodes CASSLALRGAGANVLTF. The genes are TRBV7-2 and TRBJ2-6; either TRBD1 or TRBD2 may supply D (5 bases each). Looked up from germline, CDR1 is SGHTA and CDR2 is FQGNSA. Trimming removed 0 bases from V and 2 bases from J, with 11 bases in between. The CDR3 consists of 17 residues.

The chain combines TRBV7-9 with TRBJ2-7; 10 nucleotides line up with TRBD2. The germline gives CDR1 SEHNR, CDR2 FQNEAQ (reference sequence). The CDR3 has 16 residues. J was trimmed by 3 bases and V by 1 base; bases with no gene match: 6. The CDR3: CASSLGASGSHYEQYF. The DNA of the CDR3 is TGTGCCAGCAGCTTAGGGGCTAGCGGGAGTCACTACGAGCAGTACTTC.

The V gene is TRBV9, the J gene TRBJ1-2; no firm D call. Looked up from germline, CDR1 is SGDLS and CDR2 is YYNGEE. CDR3 length: 15 amino acids. The V gene lost 0 bases and the J gene lost 8 bases, with 17 bases spanning the gap. CDR3 in amino acids: CASSVAQAAIRGYTF. Here the CDR3 DNA reads TGTGCCAGCAGCGTAGCTCAGGCGGCGATTAGGGGCTACACCTTC.

The rearrangement uses TRBV20-1 and TRBJ2-7; TRBD2 matches at 7 bases. The CDR3 sequence is 15 residues long. J lost 2 bases, V lost 3 bases, and 10 bases had no gene match. Germline V gives CDR1 DFQATT, CDR2 SNEGSKA (reference sequence). The CDR3 nucleotides read TGCAGTGCTAGTAATCTAGCGGAACTTACCTACGAGCAGTACTTC. As protein: CSASNLAELTYEQYF.

The sample holds many counts of this clonotype. The chain links TRBV7-2 to TRBJ2-5, with D unclear. Trimming removed 7 bases from V and 4 bases from J, with 16 bases in between. The length of the CDR3 is 14 residues. Germline assignment: CDR1 SGHTA and CDR2 FQGNSA. The CDR3 DNA reads TGTGCCAGCACTATACTACGACGGGCAGAGACCCAGTACTTC. Translating gives CASTILRRAETQYF.

V and J are TRBV9 and TRBJ2-1; D uncertain. V was trimmed by 3 bases and J by 10 bases, leaving 11 bases between them. CDR1 SGDLS and CDR2 YYNGEE come from the germline V gene. This CDR3 region has 12 residues. As DNA, the CDR3 is TGTGCCAGCAGCGCATATGATCACGAGCAGTTCTTC. It is translated as CASSAYDHEQFF.

The rearrangement links TRBV27 to TRBJ2-7; D tentatively fits TRBD1 or TRBD2 (5 bases each). The CDR3 spans 14 residues. Trimming left V 5 bases short and J 2 bases short, with 13 bases between. The germline CDR1 and CDR2 sequences are MNHEY and SMNVEV (reference sequence). The CDR3 DNA reads as TGTGCCAGCAGTCTCGGGACGGAACCCTACGAGCAGTACTTC. This sequence encodes CASSLGTEPYEQYF.

The chain links TRBV5-1 to TRBJ2-7; possible D gene TRBD1, 5 bases. The ends were cut back, 0 bases at V and 3 bases at J, with 10 bases in the middle. Germline V gene data show CDR1 as SGHRS and CDR2 as YFSETQ. The CDR3 consists of 14 residues. DNA for the CDR3: TGCGCCAGCAGCTTGGGAGACAGCGTCTACGAGCAGTACTTC. Translation gives CASSLGDSVYEQYF.

This clonotype was seen more than once but under ten times. V and J are TRBV30 and TRBJ1-4; 7 bases agree with TRBD1. V shed 0 bases, J shed 10 bases, and the junction held 14 bases outside the gene matches. This CDR3 has 16 amino acids. Germline V CDR1 and CDR2: GTSNPN, SVGIG (reference sequence). The CDR3 sequence: CAWSVGTALRAGKLFF. In DNA, the CDR3 is TGTGCCTGGAGTGTCGGGACAGCCCTAAGGGCGGGAAAACTGTTTTTT.

This clonotype showed up just a few times. The rearrangement joins TRBV5-5 to TRBJ1-2; D call uncertain. The CDR3 is made up of 14 amino acids. The germline gives CDR1 SGHKS, CDR2 YYEKEE (reference sequence). The V end was cut by 5 bases, the J end by 4 bases, with 15 bases between. The CDR3 sequence: CASRNTDSAYGYTF. In nucleotides, the CDR3 is TGTGCCAGCAGGAACACGGACTCGGCCTATGGCTACACCTTC.

This clonotype was detected a few times. The chain has TRBV6-1 and TRBJ2-1; 8 bases fit TRBD2. Germline V gene lookup returns CDR1 MNHNS and CDR2 SASEGT. The CDR3 sequence is 17 residues long. The J segment lost 1 base and the V segment lost 2 bases, leaving 7 bases of the junction unmatched. CDR3 DNA: TGTGCCAGCAGTGAAAAATTCACTAGCGGATCCTACAATGAGCAGTTCTTC. This gives the protein CASSEKFTSGSYNEQFF.

This clonotype was observed a few times. This chain uses TRBV7-2 with TRBJ2-1, with 7 bases aligning to TRBD2. With 3 bases clipped from V and 11 bases from J, the junction kept 16 bases outside the gene matches. Germline V gene lookup returns CDR1 SGHTA and CDR2 FQGNSA. This CDR3 contains 16 residues. This chain's CDR3 is CASSFESGARKTQQFF. In DNA, the CDR3 is TGTGCCAGCAGCTTCGAGAGCGGGGCCCGCAAGACTCAGCAGTTCTTC. Looking up the rest from reference TRBV7-2 and TRBJ2-1 gives the full variable domain: GAGVSQSPSNKVTEKGKDVELRCDPISGHTALYWYRQSLGQGLEFLIYFQGNSAPDKSGLPSDRFSAERTGGSVSTLTIQRTQQEDSAVYLCASSFESGARKTQQFFGPGTRLTVL.

A few counts support this clonotype. The chain carries TRBV18 and TRBJ1-1, with a tentative D call TRBD1 (5 bases). This CDR3 has 15 residues. Per germline, CDR1 KGHSH and CDR2 LQKENI. Between the trimmed V and J ends, which lost 5 bases and 1 base, there was a span of 14 bases. The CDR3 bases are TGTGCCAGCTCAAGAATTGGGGCTGGGAACACTGAAGCTTTCTTT. Amino acids: CASSRIGAGNTEAFF.

The rearrangement uses TRBV27 and TRBJ1-5; 7 bases match TRBD1. The length of the CDR3 is 13 residues. V was clipped by 5 bases and J by 5 bases; unmatched bases: 3. The V gene's germline CDR1 is MNHEY and CDR2 SMNVEV (reference sequence). CDR3 region: CASSMDRYQPQHF. In nucleotides, the CDR3 is TGTGCCAGCAGTATGGACAGGTATCAGCCCCAGCATTTT.

V is TRBV15 and J is TRBJ1-2; maybe TRBD1 (5 bases). CDR3 length equals 14 residues. V was trimmed by 0 bases and J by 7 bases, leaving 12 bases between them. The germline V gene has CDR1 LNHNV and CDR2 YYDKDF (reference sequence). The CDR3 DNA sequence: TGTGCCACCAGCAGAGACAGGGCCGGCACTGGCTACACCTTC. Its protein is CATSRDRAGTGYTF.

The CDR3 coding sequence is TGTGCCAGCTCACCAGACAGCAACATGAACACTGAAGCTTTCTTT. Amino acid sequence: CASSPDSNMNTEAFF. The chain joins TRBV18 to TRBJ1-1, with D possibly TRBD1 on 5 matching bases. Per the germline V gene, CDR1 is KGHSH and CDR2 is LQKENI. CDR3 size: 15 residues. V lost 2 bases and J 0 bases, leaving 10 bases between the germline ends.

The chain combines TRBV4-2 with TRBJ2-1, with 8 bases lining up with TRBD2. CDR3 size: 17 residues. Per germline, CDR1 LGHNA and CDR2 YNFKEQ. The J segment lost 8 bases and the V segment lost 3 bases, leaving 15 bases of the junction unmatched. CDR3 DNA sequence: TGTGCCAGCAGCCATCCTGAGGCAGCGGGGGTTAGGGATGAGCAGTTCTTC. Translating it yields CASSHPEAAGVRDEQFF.